This T cell receptor beta chain came from a study of blood T cell repertoires in COVID-19. Study at large: From T cells, B-cell-depleted T cells, or PBMCs came the material, which was cDNA or gDNA.

Authors' data handling: Researchers report that nucleated cell counts were estimated from reference gene primer amplification. Method: immunoSEQ multiplex PCR; TCRdb's copy keeps in-frame clones and lacks some. Clonal size and the V and J genes are those of that table, whereas D and trimming came from the DNA. The top ten hold over 3.5% of the sample, which has 200,000 to 300,000 clones, approximately 80% seen once. The CDR3 runs to 16 residues. Germline CDR1 is SSHAT and CDR2 is FNYEAQ (reference sequence). V shed 2 bases, J shed 4 bases, and the junction held 9 bases outside the gene matches. Material for sequencing was peripheral blood. The sequence came from a woman in her sixties or seventies with acute or convalescent COVID-19. V and J are TRBV7-7 and TRBJ2-5, with 8 bases identical to TRBD1. The CDR3 reads CASSLRWTGRGETQYF. The CDR3 DNA reads TGTGCCAGCAGCTTACGATGGACAGGGCGGGGAGAGACCCAGTACTTC. The variable domain in full, with the rest retrieved from reference TRBV7-7 and TRBJ2-5, is GAGVSQSPRYKVTKRGQDVTLRCDPISSHATLYWYQQALGQGPEFLTYFNYEAQPDKSGLPSDRFSAERPEGSISTLTIQRTEQRDSAMYRCASSLRWTGRGETQYFGPGTRLLVL.